Each of the 7 T cell receptor beta chains below was sequenced from the same sample in a study of blood T cell repertoires in COVID-19. Libraries were prepared by immunoSEQ multiplex PCR; TCRdb keeps only in-frame clonotypes and omits some of them. This sample carries tens of thousands of clones, roughly 90% of them seen once, and the ten largest clones take approximately 2.8%. Sequenced: peripheral blood. Receptors originate from a human donor in a cohort sampled during active COVID-19.

The CDR3 sequence: CASSETPGQGETEAFF. In DNA form, the CDR3 reads TGTGCCAGCAGCGAGACCCCAGGACAGGGAGAGACTGAAGCTTTCTTT. The chain uses TRBV9 and TRBJ1-1, with 8 bases that match TRBD1. V gave up 3 bases and J gave up 5 bases; unmatched junction bases: 12. This CDR3 comprises 16 residues. Germline V gives CDR1 SGDLS, CDR2 YYNGEE.

The chain is built from TRBV29-1 and TRBJ2-3; 10 nucleotides match TRBD2. The V segment lost 4 bases and the J segment 3 bases; nucleotides outside the gene matches: 13. The CDR3 has 17 residues. CDR1 is SQVTM and CDR2 is ANQGSEA in the germline V gene. This chain's CDR3 is CSVAGTETSGATDTQYF. CDR3 nucleotide sequence: TGCAGCGTTGCGGGGACAGAAACTAGCGGGGCGACAGATACGCAGTATTTT.

The V call is TRBV3-1 (or the pseudogene TRBV3-2), the J call TRBJ1-1, with D uncertain. The CDR3 is made up of 15 amino acids. The V end lost 3 bases, the J end lost 9 bases, and 20 bases lay between the germline ends. Germline CDR1 reads LGHDT; CDR2 reads YNNKEL (reference sequence). Here the CDR3 reads CASSQHNRVEEQAFF. The CDR3 nucleotides read TGTGCCAGCAGCCAGCACAACCGGGTTGAAGAACAAGCTTTCTTT.

This clone was recorded once. V gene TRBV6-6 combines with J gene TRBJ1-2; tentatively, D is TRBD1 (6 bases). Per the germline V gene, CDR1 is MNHNY and CDR2 is SVGAGI (reference sequence). The CDR3 has 17 residues. V lost 5 bases, J lost 1 base, and 20 bases lay in between. The CDR3 protein is CASSPSPPGTHNYGYTF. CDR3 in DNA: TGTGCCAGCAGTCCCTCTCCCCCTGGGACACATAACTATGGCTACACCTTC.

This sequence joins TRBV2 and TRBJ2-7; 7 positions match TRBD1. The CDR3 is made up of 13 amino acids. CDR1 and CDR2 from the germline V gene are SNHLY and FYNNEI. V shed 6 bases and J 2 bases; nucleotides not matched to a gene: 4. CDR3 DNA sequence: TGTGCCAGCAGATCGACAGGGACCTACGAGCAGTACGTC. It yields the protein CASRSTGTYEQYV.

This clone has only one observation. Sequence at one end of the junction differs from germline and may be a read error. The chain recombines TRBV7-7 with TRBJ2-2, with D tentatively TRBD1 (6 bases). This CDR3 region has 17 residues. Germline CDR1 is SSHAT and CDR2 is FNYEAQ (reference sequence). Here the CDR3 DNA reads TGTGCTAGCAGCTTAAGCGGCGCCAGGGGTGGGACCGGGGAGCTGTTTTTT. Its protein is CASSLSGARGGTGELFF.

The rearrangement links TRBV4-1 to TRBJ2-6, with D possibly matching TRBD1 (5 bases). Per germline, CDR1 MGHRA and CDR2 YSYEKL. The ends were cut back, 4 bases at V and 0 bases at J, with 7 bases in the middle. The CDR3 sequence is 15 residues long. The CDR3 spells CASSRDSSGANVLTF. The CDR3 DNA follows: TGCGCCAGCAGCCGAGACAGCTCTGGGGCCAACGTCCTGACTTTC.